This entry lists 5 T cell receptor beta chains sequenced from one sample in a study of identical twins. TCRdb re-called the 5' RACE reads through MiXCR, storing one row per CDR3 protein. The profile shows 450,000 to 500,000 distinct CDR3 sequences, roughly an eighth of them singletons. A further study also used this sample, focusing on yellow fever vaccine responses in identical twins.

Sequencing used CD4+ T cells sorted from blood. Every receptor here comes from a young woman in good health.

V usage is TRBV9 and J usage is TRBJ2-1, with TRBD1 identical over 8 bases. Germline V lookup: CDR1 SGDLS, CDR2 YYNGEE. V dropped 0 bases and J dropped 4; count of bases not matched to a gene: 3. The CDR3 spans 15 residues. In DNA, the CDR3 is TGTGCCAGCAGCGTAGAGGGACAGGATTACAATGAGCAGTTCTTC. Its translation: CASSVEGQDYNEQFF.

The CDR3 protein is CASSLGTGDKGEQYF. The CDR3 region has the DNA TGCGCCAGCAGCTTGGGGACAGGTGACAAAGGCGAGCAGTACTTC. The chain employs TRBV5-1 and TRBJ2-7; 7 positions agree with TRBD1. Trimming removed 0 bases from V and 6 bases from J; junction bases left unmatched: 9. The CDR3 covers 15 residues. CDR1 SGHRS and CDR2 YFSETQ come from the germline V gene. The full variable domain, in which reference TRBV5-1 and TRBJ2-7 provide the parts outside the CDR3, is KAGVTQTPRYLIKTRGQQVTLSCSPISGHRSVSWYQQTPGQGLQFLFEYFSETQRNKGNFPGRFSGRQFSNSRSEMNVSTLELGDSALYLCASSLGTGDKGEQYFGPGTRLTVT.

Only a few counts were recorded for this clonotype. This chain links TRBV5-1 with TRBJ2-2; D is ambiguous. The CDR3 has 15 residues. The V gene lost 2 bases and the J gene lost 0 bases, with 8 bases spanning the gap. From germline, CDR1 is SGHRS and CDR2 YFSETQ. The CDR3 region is CASSFARPNTGELFF. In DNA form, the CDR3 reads TGCGCCAGCAGCTTTGCCCGCCCGAACACCGGGGAGCTGTTTTTT. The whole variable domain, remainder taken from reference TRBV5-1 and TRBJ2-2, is KAGVTQTPRYLIKTRGQQVTLSCSPISGHRSVSWYQQTPGQGLQFLFEYFSETQRNKGNFPGRFSGRQFSNSRSEMNVSTLELGDSALYLCASSFARPNTGELFFGEGSRLTVL.

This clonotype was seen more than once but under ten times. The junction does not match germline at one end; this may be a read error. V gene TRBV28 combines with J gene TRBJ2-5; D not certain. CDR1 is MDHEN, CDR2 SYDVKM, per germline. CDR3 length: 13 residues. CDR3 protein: CAISNPNQETQYF. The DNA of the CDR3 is TGTGCCATCAGTAACCCGAACCAAGAGACCCAGTACTTC.

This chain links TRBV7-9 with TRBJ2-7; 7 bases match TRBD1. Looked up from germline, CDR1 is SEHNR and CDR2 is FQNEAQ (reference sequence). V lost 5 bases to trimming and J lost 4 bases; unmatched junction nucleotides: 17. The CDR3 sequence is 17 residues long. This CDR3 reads CASSPILPGQRKYEQYF. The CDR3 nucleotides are TGTGCCAGCAGCCCAATACTACCGGGACAGAGAAAATACGAGCAGTACTTC. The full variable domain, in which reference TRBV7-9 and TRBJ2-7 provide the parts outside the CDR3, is DTGVSQNPRHKITKRGQNVTFRCDPISEHNRLYWYRQTLGQGPEFLTYFQNEAQLEKSRLLSDRFSAERPKGSFSTLEIQRTEQGDSAMYLCASSPILPGQRKYEQYFGPGTRLTVT.